The sequence of this T cell receptor (beta chain) was determined in a study of Tregs in tolerant kidney transplant recipients (dated by TCRdb to 2018 to 2020). For the study in its entirety: TCRbeta sequencing was used in the study to identify donor-specific regulatory T cells before combined kidney and bone marrow transplantation, and the identified cells were then tracked after transplant. Here is what the overall study found, with its caveats: For some patients the PCR primers changed over time, which made it impossible to compare the samples from those patients at the nucleotide level. Donor-specific Treg expansion was found to exceed global Treg expansion in tolerant patients, suggesting antigen-driven rather than nonspecific expansion. Biological reproducibility was not examined directly, but technical replication error appeared to be minimal. The study was limited by small patient numbers, and the findings need validation in larger populations and under other immunosuppression protocols. Expanding Tregs with activated donor B cells appeared to identify the most biologically relevant and donor-specific TCRbeta repertoire.

The CDR3 contains 14 residues, cysteine and phenylalanine counted. Only CDR3 DNA is held: 42 bases, read in frame from base 1. V is clipped by 5 bases and J by 6 bases, and the sequence between their germline boundaries is 16 bases long. The germline V gene (reference sequence) gives CDR1 as MNHNY and CDR2 as SVGAGI. Details on this clone: Its specific antigen is unknown. Nothing much larger sits one base from this clone, and base qualities are not available.

For TCRbeta CDR3 sequencing, genomic DNA was extracted from sorted cells using the QIAGEN DNeasy Blood and Tissue Kit. High-throughput TCRbeta CDR3 sequencing was carried out commercially through immunoSEQ, with PCR amplification with bias correction and internal controls included. Processing in the source paper ran as follows. Unique productive TCRbeta sequences were defined by CDR3 nucleotide sequence where primers matched, otherwise by CDR3 amino acid sequence with Vbeta and Jbeta genes. To correct sorting error, sequences shared between sorted populations at a frequency ratio of 2:1 or less were removed; the rest were assigned to the higher population. A sequence was defined as donor-reactive if the sequence was expanded at least 5-fold in CFSE-low cells compared with unstimulated cells and had a frequency of at least 0.01% in CFSE-low cells. Repertoire divergence was quantified by Jensen-Shannon divergence using the top 100 TCRbeta sequences ranked by frequency. For any sample with multiple sequencing runs, sorting error was corrected in each run separately before the runs were pooled. Drawn from immuneACCESS, this table holds only the in-frame rearrangements with V and J called that TCRdb kept. Clones are partly lost; checked studies trace under half to an unresolved V gene and leave the rest unexplained. That table is the source of V, J and clone size, and D and trimming were worked out from the DNA. In this sample the table shows tens of thousands of clones, about 90% of which occur a single time. The top ten clones comprise about 4% of the sample.

The intended sense of this specimen's time point label: 6 months after combined kidney and bone marrow transplant. Transplants used related donors with nonmyeloablative bone marrow transplantation; mixed chimerism was transient in the human trials. Unstimulated Tregs (CD4+CD25+CD127-), CD4+ non-Tregs (CD4+CD25-), CD4 and CD8 cells were FACS-sorted from thawed PBMCs. Several combined kidney and bone marrow transplant recipients from the ITN036ST trial were included as patients, and samples were available only from these trial subjects. Healthy control blood was processed to PBMCs by Ficoll density gradient and cryopreserved, and patient PBMCs were collected before and after transplant.

The chain is encoded by TRBV6-6 joined to TRBJ1-2; the D segment could be TRBD1, given 5 matching bases. This sample comprised CD4+ T cells from blood (PBMCs), obtained 6 months after the transplant. This sequence was found in a human patient who received a combined kidney and bone marrow transplant. Following transplantation, T cells from the graft donor may be among those present. In nucleotides, the sequence is TGTGCCAGCAGTCGGGGGGTTGAGTCGGATGGCTACACCTTC. Its translation is CASSRGVESDGYTF.